This TCR beta chain was found in a study of CD8+CD57+ T cells in acquired aplastic anemia. Study-level information: On average, sorted CD4+ and CD8+ cells gave approximately 3 ug of DNA.

This clonotype was detected ten times or more. Its antigen is as yet unknown. V was pared by 2 bases and J by 0 bases, with 8 bases between. Germline V lookup: CDR1 MNHNS, CDR2 SASEGT. This CDR3 spans 15 amino acids. Findings of the study overall: Patients and controls shared just under 30 CD8+ CDR3 sequences, highly expressed in patients.

TCR beta VDJ combinations and CDR3 sequences were profiled from genomic DNA. Via MiXCR, TCRdb re-called the reads, giving one row per CDR3 protein. Among about 180,000 distinct CDR3 sequences listed, less than 60% were seen once. Only patients with CD8+CD57+ cell expansion on flow cytometry were chosen for sequencing. Each patient carried a diagnosis of severe acquired aplastic anemia. Sequencing was done on a sample of sorted CD4+, CD8+, or CD8+CD57+ T cells (not recorded which) from PBMCs. The V call is TRBV6-1, the J call TRBJ1-5; maybe TRBD1 (6 bases). The TCR was taken from a human donor with aplastic anemia. CDR3 sequence: CASSERGASNQPQHF. The CDR3 nucleotides are TGTGCCAGCAGTGAACGGGGGGCTAGCAATCAGCCCCAGCATTTT.